Listed below are T cell receptor beta chains from one sample, sequenced in a study of cytomegalovirus exposure and HLA in healthy donors. This table comes from immunoSEQ multiplex PCR, and its TCRdb copy is limited to in-frame clones, with some not included. Seen here are just under 95,000 clones, around four fifths observed once, and the top ten hold 5.6%. Specimen: PBMCs. The receptors here all came from a woman in her late teens or twenties in good health and CMV-seropositive. CDR3s include the opening cysteine and the closing phenylalanine or tryptophan. D genes are given only for firm matches.

v_gene: TRBV5-6; j_gene: TRBJ2-1; d_gene: TRBD2; CDR3aa: CASSLVAGGSNEQFF
v_gene: TRBV19; j_gene: TRBJ2-1; d_gene: TRBD2; CDR3aa: CASSIDSGELNEQFF
v_gene: TRBV5-4; j_gene: TRBJ1-1; d_gene: NA; CDR3aa: CASSLDILPTEAFF
v_gene: TRBV28; j_gene: TRBJ2-7; d_gene: NA; CDR3aa: CASSPLTRKSYEQYF
v_gene: TRBV2; j_gene: TRBJ1-6; d_gene: TRBD1; CDR3aa: CAGQGIRTSSYNSPLHF
v_gene: TRBV10-3; j_gene: TRBJ1-6; d_gene: NA; CDR3aa: CAIASDSRPNSPLHF
v_gene: TRBV11-3; j_gene: TRBJ1-6; d_gene: NA; CDR3aa: CASSYRPAGSSYNSPLHF
v_gene: TRBV4-1; j_gene: TRBJ1-5; d_gene: NA; CDR3aa: CASSQTENSNQPQHF
v_gene: TRBV18; j_gene: TRBJ1-1; d_gene: TRBD1; CDR3aa: CASSPEGAGLNTEAFF
v_gene: TRBV18; j_gene: TRBJ1-1; d_gene: NA; CDR3aa: CASSPFWGENTEAFF
v_gene: TRBV6-5; j_gene: TRBJ2-2; d_gene: NA; CDR3aa: CASSYSPRVGELFF
v_gene: TRBV6-1; j_gene: TRBJ2-7; d_gene: NA; CDR3aa: CASSEWTDDKGEQYF
v_gene: TRBV7-9; j_gene: TRBJ1-3; d_gene: TRBD1; CDR3aa: CASSLAGTGRYSGNTIYF
v_gene: TRBV5-1; j_gene: TRBJ1-2; d_gene: TRBD1; CDR3aa: CASSAGQGHGGYTF
v_gene: TRBV2; j_gene: TRBJ2-7; d_gene: TRBD2; CDR3aa: CASSGYSAGGYEQYF
v_gene: TRBV7-6; j_gene: TRBJ2-1; d_gene: TRBD2; CDR3aa: CASSARLAGSNEQFF
v_gene: TRBV28; j_gene: TRBJ2-2; d_gene: NA; CDR3aa: CASSQGGTFMNTGELFF
v_gene: TRBV27; j_gene: TRBJ2-7; d_gene: NA; CDR3aa: CASSLSIRGGEQYF
v_gene: TRBV6-4; j_gene: TRBJ1-5; d_gene: NA; CDR3aa: CASSAGYNQPQHF
v_gene: TRBV30; j_gene: TRBJ2-7; d_gene: NA; CDR3aa: CAWSVRDEQYF
v_gene: TRBV2; j_gene: TRBJ2-3; d_gene: TRBD2; CDR3aa: CASSARGLAGNTDTQYF
v_gene: TRBV2; j_gene: TRBJ1-6; d_gene: NA; CDR3aa: CASTDSYNSPLHF
v_gene: TRBV7-3; j_gene: TRBJ1-5; d_gene: TRBD1; CDR3aa: CASSLIGTDSNQPQHF
v_gene: TRBV6-5; j_gene: TRBJ1-5; d_gene: TRBD1; CDR3aa: CASRKADRGDQPQHF
v_gene: TRBV7-9; j_gene: TRBJ1-2; d_gene: NA; CDR3aa: CASSLALGQLGYGYTF
v_gene: TRBV6-5; j_gene: TRBJ2-5; d_gene: NA; CDR3aa: CASSYGMAGQQETQYF
v_gene: TRBV29-1; j_gene: TRBJ2-1; d_gene: NA; CDR3aa: CSVVGLDWRTYNEQFF
v_gene: TRBV27; j_gene: TRBJ2-7; d_gene: TRBD2; CDR3aa: CASRSRLLAGISYEQYF
v_gene: TRBV5-6; j_gene: TRBJ2-1; d_gene: NA; CDR3aa: CASSLFLSSYNEQFF
v_gene: TRBV6-1; j_gene: TRBJ2-3; d_gene: NA; CDR3aa: CASDPGASTDTQYF
v_gene: TRBV5-4; j_gene: TRBJ1-2; d_gene: NA; CDR3aa: CASSGNRNSGNYGYTF
v_gene: TRBV6-5; j_gene: TRBJ2-1; d_gene: NA; CDR3aa: CASRNPNSYNEQFF
v_gene: TRBV2; j_gene: TRBJ1-2; d_gene: TRBD1; CDR3aa: CASQTGYYGYTF
v_gene: TRBV19; j_gene: TRBJ1-1; d_gene: NA; CDR3aa: CASKPGKQNTEAFF
v_gene: TRBV7-2; j_gene: TRBJ2-5; d_gene: TRBD2; CDR3aa: CASSPAGGRKTQYF
v_gene: TRBV7-6; j_gene: TRBJ2-1; d_gene: TRBD2; CDR3aa: CASSLDMGTRSYNEQFF